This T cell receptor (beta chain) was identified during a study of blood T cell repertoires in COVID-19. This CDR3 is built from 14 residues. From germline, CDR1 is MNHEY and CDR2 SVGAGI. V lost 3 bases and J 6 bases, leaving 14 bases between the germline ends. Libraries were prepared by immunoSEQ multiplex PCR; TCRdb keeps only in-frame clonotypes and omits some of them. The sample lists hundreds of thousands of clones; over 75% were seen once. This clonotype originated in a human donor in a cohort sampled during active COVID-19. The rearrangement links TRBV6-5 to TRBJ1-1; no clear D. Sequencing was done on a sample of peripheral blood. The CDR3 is CASSYGHSYPEAFF. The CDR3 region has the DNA TGTGCCAGCAGTTATGGTCACAGCTACCCTGAAGCTTTCTTT.